One and the same sample provided the 14 T cell receptor beta chains below, sequenced in a study of blood T cell repertoires in COVID-19. Method: immunoSEQ multiplex PCR; TCRdb's copy keeps in-frame clones and lacks some. The table records a few hundred thousand clones, approximately 86% of them present only once. Sequenced material: PBMCs or T cells enriched from blood (not recorded which). The source of these receptors is a woman aged 40 to 49 with acute COVID-19.

CDR3 bases: TGTGCCAGCACCCACAACGGGAAGAGGATCCACGAGCAGTACTTC. As protein: CASTHNGKRIHEQYF. The chain links TRBV28 to TRBJ2-7, with D possibly matching TRBD2 (5 bases). Germline V gives CDR1 MDHEN, CDR2 SYDVKM. This CDR3 region has 15 residues. V was cut by 7 bases and J by 5 bases, with 21 bases left in between.

V is TRBV30 and J is TRBJ2-2; TRBD1 is a possible D gene (6 bases). The CDR3 length is 15 residues. Trimming took 3 bases from V and 1 from J, leaving 12 bases between them. Germline values: CDR1 GTSNPN, CDR2 SVGIG (reference sequence). The CDR3: CAWRSGGVNTGELFF. CDR3 bases: TGTGCCTGGAGGTCTGGGGGCGTGAACACCGGGGAGCTGTTTTTT.

The genes are TRBV5-6 and TRBJ2-7, with D possibly being TRBD1 (5 bases). This CDR3 has 13 amino acids. Germline V gene sequence: CDR1 SGHDT, CDR2 YYEEEE. With 3 bases removed from V and 2 bases from J, the gap between germline ends came to 9 bases. CDR3 nucleotide sequence: TGTGCCAGCAGCTCAGACAGACCCTACGAGCAGTACTTC. This codes for CASSSDRPYEQYF.

V is TRBV28 and J is TRBJ2-1, with TRBD2 identical over 8 bases. V lost 7 bases and J lost 4; bases outside the gene matches: 15. CDR3 length equals 17 residues. Germline V lookup: CDR1 MDHEN, CDR2 SYDVKM. The CDR3 nucleotides are TGTGCCAGCACCGATAAAACCCGGACTAGCTTATACAATGAGCAGTTCTTC. It encodes CASTDKTRTSLYNEQFF.

This chain joins TRBV7-9 and TRBJ2-3; 7 positions match TRBD1. V gave up 6 bases and J gave up 4 bases; unmatched junction bases: 10. The CDR3 has 15 residues. Germline CDR1 reads SEHNR; CDR2 reads FQNEAQ (reference sequence). CDR3: CASSPGGGRADTQYF. In DNA, the CDR3 is TGTGCCAGCAGTCCAGGGGGTGGCCGGGCAGATACGCAGTATTTT.

The chain links TRBV6-2 or TRBV6-3 to TRBJ2-7; 12 nucleotides agree with TRBD2. The V gene end was trimmed by 0 bases and the J gene end by 6 bases; junction bases not matched to a gene: 3. This CDR3 is built from 15 residues. Germline V gives CDR1 MNHEY, CDR2 SVGEGT. The CDR3 reads CASSYSASGRVEQYF. DNA of the CDR3: TGTGCCAGCAGTTACTCGGCTAGCGGGAGGGTCGAGCAGTACTTC.

The gene calls are TRBV14 and TRBJ1-1; the D is unclear. The length of the CDR3 is 14 residues. With 0 bases removed from V and 3 bases from J, the gap between germline ends came to 8 bases. Germline V gene sequence: CDR1 SGHDN, CDR2 FVKESK. CDR3 DNA: TGTGCCAGCAGCCAAGAGATCCGGGACACTGAAGCTTTCTTT. It yields the protein CASSQEIRDTEAFF.

The J gene is TRBJ2-7, the V gene TRBV12-3 or TRBV12-4; TRBD1 might be the D (5 bases). V lost 8 bases to trimming and J lost 2 bases, with 10 bases between them. The CDR3 loop spans 12 amino acids. CDR3 in amino acids: CASEDTTYEQYF. The CDR3 bases are TGTGCCAGCGAGGACACGACCTACGAGCAGTACTTC.

This clone was recorded a few times. The genes are TRBV2 and TRBJ2-5; tentative D call: TRBD2 (7 bases). The CDR3 is made up of 15 amino acids. The V and J ends lost 7 bases and 1 base respectively, with 16 bases between them. Germline assignment: CDR1 SNHLY and CDR2 FYNNEI. This CDR3 is CASTEGGLFQETQYF. CDR3 nucleotide sequence: TGTGCCAGCACTGAGGGGGGACTATTCCAAGAGACCCAGTACTTC.

The chain has TRBV29-1 and TRBJ2-2; 8 positions match TRBD1. The CDR3 contains 13 residues. Per germline, CDR1 SQVTM and CDR2 ANQGSEA. V shed 3 bases, J shed 5 bases, and the junction held 2 bases outside the gene matches. CDR3 in DNA: TGCAGCGTTGAGGGGACAGGTACCGGGGAGCTGTTTTTT. It specifies CSVEGTGTGELFF.

This clone turned up a few times. The rearrangement uses TRBV21-1 and TRBJ2-5; TRBD1, as called in the table, went unchecked against the DNA. TRBV21-1 is designated a pseudogene. This CDR3 is built from 15 residues. CDR3 loop: CASSGRHVGQETQYF. The DNA for the CDR3 is TGTGCCAGCAGCGGGCGCCACGTTGGGCAAGAGACCCAGTACTTC.

The rearrangement joins TRBV4-1 to TRBJ2-2; D possibly corresponds to TRBD1 (5 bases). Germline loops: CDR1 MGHRA, CDR2 YSYEKL. The V gene lost 2 bases and the J gene lost 2 bases, with 21 bases spanning the gap. The CDR3 contains 19 residues. CDR3 DNA: TGCGCCAGCAGCCAACCACTCCGGACATTCCCTCTTAACACCGGGGAGCTGTTTTTT. This sequence encodes CASSQPLRTFPLNTGELFF.

This rearrangement joins TRBV7-9 to TRBJ2-1; TRBD2 aligns across 13 bases. CDR1 is SEHNR and CDR2 is FQNEAQ in the germline V gene (reference sequence). V lost 5 bases to trimming and J lost 4 bases; unmatched junction nucleotides: 2. The CDR3 contains 15 residues. The CDR3 sequence: CASSPLAGGYNEQFF. Written as DNA, the CDR3 is TGTGCCAGCAGCCCACTAGCGGGAGGGTACAATGAGCAGTTCTTC.

The chain is built from TRBV5-4 and TRBJ1-1; tentatively, D is TRBD1 (5 bases). Germline-derived CDR1 and CDR2 are SGHNT and YYREEE (reference sequence). The CDR3 has 13 amino acids. Trimming shortened V by 4 bases and J by 1 base, and 8 bases separated the two germline ends. CDR3 nucleotides: TGTGCCAGCAGCGCGGGACCGAACACTGAAGCTTTCTTT. Its protein is CASSAGPNTEAFF.